Many counts were recorded for the clone carrying this T cell receptor (beta chain). What it binds is not known. The entry originates in a study of Graves' ophthalmopathy and Graves' hyperthyroidism. Certain patients, namely those with other autoimmune diseases, uncontrolled infections, pregnancy or lactation, were excluded. The PBMCs used were ones drawn from over 9.5 ml of fresh peripheral blood. The authors amplified TCR beta CDR3 regions from RNA transcripts. Second-round multiplex PCR came after first-round RT-PCR with HTBI primers. TCRdb passed the multiplex PCR reads through MiXCR, listing each CDR3 protein once. The repertoire consists of roughly 500,000 distinct CDR3 sequences, with under 15% occurring once and the leading ten covering more than 8.5%. General study points: The 13-signature model separated ophthalmopathy from stable hyperthyroidism at roughly 88% sensitivity and about 81% specificity. For predicting ophthalmopathy progression, the model had about 66% sensitivity and roughly 77% specificity.

This TCR came from a woman under 40 with Graves' ophthalmopathy. The sequenced sample consisted of blood.

CDR3 in DNA: TGTGCCAGCAGCCAAAACAGGGGAGCGACGCCCGAGGAAGCTTTCTTT. Translated: CASSQNRGATPEEAFF. The chain couples TRBV4-2 to TRBJ1-1; TRBD1 matches 7 bases. The CDR3 extends over 16 amino acids. V lost 2 bases to trimming and J lost 8 bases; unmatched junction nucleotides: 14. Germline V lookup: CDR1 LGHNA, CDR2 YNFKEQ.